This T cell receptor beta chain was found in a study of blood T cell repertoires in COVID-19. Turning to the study itself: Specimens from acute and convalescent COVID-19 originated in the United States, Italy and Spain. PBMCs, B-cell-depleted T cells, or T cells provided the cDNA or gDNA that made up the material.

The protocol was immunoSEQ multiplex PCR, while the TCRdb copy is restricted to in-frame clones and leaves out a portion. The sample includes 250,000 to 350,000 clones, roughly 90% of them seen just once. V was cut by 4 bases and J by 0 bases, with 4 bases left in between. The CDR3 runs to 12 residues. CDR1 and CDR2 from the germline V gene are SQVTM and ANQGSEA. The rearrangement links TRBV29-1 to TRBJ1-3, with unresolved D. The sequencing sample was made of peripheral blood. This sequence was found in a man younger than 45 with acute or convalescent COVID-19. The CDR3 coding sequence is TGCAGCGTTGTTTACTCTGGAAACACCATATATTTT. It translates to CSVVYSGNTIYF.